This entry concerns a single T cell receptor beta chain. Its antigen is unknown. A read error may account for a junction end that differs from germline. In TCRdb, the 5' RACE reads were re-called with MiXCR into one record per CDR3 protein. The sample has a few hundred thousand distinct CDR3 sequences; 15% to 20% are singletons. Germline V CDR1 and CDR2: SGHRS, YFSETQ. The CDR3 loop spans 16 amino acids. This entry comes from a study of CD8 T cells in ankylosing spondylitis. Findings and caveats of the study: Typical of ankylosing spondylitis blood, it appeared, was a TCR beta motif of under 10 highly homologous variants.

The chain joins TRBV5-1 to TRBJ2-2; tentatively, D is TRBD1 (5 bases). Sequencing used blood, either unsorted or a sorted T cell fraction (not recorded which). This TCR was sampled from a male donor with ankylosing spondylitis. The CDR3 bases are TGCGCCAGCAGCTTGAGGGGCGTGCCGAACGCCGGGGAGCTGTTTTTT. Protein product: CASSLRGVPNAGELFF.